These 4 T cell receptor beta chains share one sample of origin, sequenced in a study of blood T cells in healthy people across ages. With a J-beta primer mix and a sample-barcoded 5' primer, a second PCR ran 7 to 11 cycles. Each CDR3 protein gets one entry after TCRdb re-called the 5' RACE reads with MiXCR. The sample records 1.5 million to 2 million distinct CDR3 sequences, less than 50% being singletons. Sequencing was carried out using blood. These receptors were obtained from a middle-aged woman in good health.

The CDR3 loop is CASSHIRLAKNIQYF. For the CDR3, the DNA is TGCGCCAGCAGCCATATAAGACTAGCCAAAAACATTCAGTACTTC. The chain is built from TRBV4-1 and TRBJ2-4, with unresolved D. The CDR3 is made up of 15 amino acids. The germline CDR1 and CDR2 sequences are MGHRA and YSYEKL. Trimming took 3 bases from V and 0 from J, leaving 9 bases between them.

This clonotype was seen a few times. The rearrangement links TRBV7-9 to TRBJ2-3, with D hard to call. CDR1 is SEHNR and CDR2 is FQNEAQ in the germline V gene (reference sequence). The CDR3 is made up of 15 amino acids. V shed 5 bases and J shed 3 bases, with 15 bases lying between them. The CDR3 spells CASSDGGRGTDTQYF. CDR3 in DNA: TGTGCCAGCAGCGACGGCGGCAGAGGTACAGATACGCAGTATTTT.

The gene calls are TRBV20-1 and TRBJ2-7; TRBD2 is a possible D gene (7 bases). V was shortened by 3 bases and J by 7 bases, with 19 bases between the two germline ends. CDR1 and CDR2 (germline): DFQATT, SNEGSKA (reference sequence). The CDR3 is made up of 14 amino acids. The CDR3 bases are TGCAGTGCTAGTGGACGGGGGGCTTACAATGAGCAGTACTTC. Translated, it gives CSASGRGAYNEQYF.

This clonotype was seen a handful of times. This chain uses TRBV6-2 or TRBV6-3 with TRBJ2-5; D is unclear. CDR1 MNHEY and CDR2 SVGEGT come from the germline V gene. Trimming took off 7 bases at V and 1 base at J, with 10 bases between the two ends. The CDR3 spans 13 residues. The chain's CDR3 is CASTRRPQETQYF. In nucleotides, the CDR3 is TGTGCCAGCACTAGAAGACCCCAAGAGACCCAGTACTTC.